This T cell receptor (beta chain) was captured in a study of identical twins (TCRdb year 2016). Some background on the complete study: The study deep-sequenced TCR alpha and beta repertoires from monozygotic twins, unrelated adults of various ages and cord blood to test whether fetal clonotypes persist. To rule out contamination, replicate twin experiments were performed at different times with different library preparation protocols. Here is what the overall study found, with its caveats: In monozygotic twins, out-of-frame TCR alpha sharing was systematically underestimated by recombination models, although the models agreed with sharing between unrelated individuals. Out-of-frame TCR alpha sequences shared between twins showed an excess of low generation-probability sequences compared with coincidental sharing between unrelated individuals. Because the same donors could not be followed over many years, conclusions were based on cross-sectional statistical analysis. Fewer insertions were carried by abundant cord blood beta clonotypes; a weaker similar trend was observed in young adult naive repertoires, while no such trend was observed in memory repertoires. Excess twin sharing in beta out-of-frame sequences was weaker because fewer shared sequences lowered the signal-to-noise ratio. Zero-insertion analyses could be partly confounded by invariant T cells such as MAIT and iNKT, though diverse VJ usage argued against such confounding for most clonotypes.

The CDR3, cysteine through phenylalanine, is 13 amino acids long. Just CDR3 DNA is preserved here, 39 bases in frame from base 1. Per the germline V gene, SGHDN is the CDR1 and FVKESK is the CDR2. Trimming removed 0 bases from V and 9 bases from J, leaving 11 bases between the germline ends. Every donor was a healthy Caucasian. The twin cohort consisted of three pairs of female monozygotic twins, all aged roughly 18 to 30 years. The RNA used for TCR libraries was isolated from peripheral blood mononuclear cells. The library relied on 5' RACE. Sequencing was carried out with an Illumina HiSeq 2000. A universal primer binding site was added through template switching, and the final cDNA carried a unique molecular identifier so that TCR cDNA molecules could be counted accurately. Specific primers in the conserved constant-segment region were used to synthesize first-strand cDNA for TCR alpha and beta chains. To control for contamination, each cDNA library was double barcoded with a SMART-Mk sample barcode plus Illumina barcodes. Two successive PCR steps introduced TruSeq adapter sequences along with Illumina sample barcodes. The Illumina HiSeq platform was used with custom primers to sequence TCR alpha and beta cDNA libraries. Regarding the original processing steps: MiGEC was used to process raw reads and extract unique molecular identifiers, and MiXCR was used to find CDR3 positions. Recombination models were inferred per individual with the repgenHMM and IGoR tools using an EM algorithm. The analysis of shared clonotypes was done with the tcR package in R, with sharing normalized by the product of cloneset sizes. Out-of-frame nonproductive sequences were analyzed to study raw recombination free of thymic and clonal selection effects. Using fastp trimming at Q25 and MiXCR clonotype assembly, TCRdb reanalyzed the public sequencing data and kept in-frame beta chains. When rows share a CDR3 protein, they turn into one entry using the most common DNA and genes. The V and J calls reflect TCRdb's pipeline rather than the authors' work. Counted in this sample were some 900,000 distinct CDR3 sequences; about 12% of them appeared once. The biggest ten clones account for 1.5% to 2% of the sample.

This clonotype was counted between two and nine times. There is no known antigen for this receptor. No much larger clonotype is one base removed from it; base qualities were not supplied. The same data also went into a second study, on yellow fever vaccine responses in identical twins. According to the second study: According to the authors, in identical twins the way T cells responded to vaccination appeared partly convergent and partly personalized. In the study, vaccine-responding T cell clones were precisely tracked in identical twins.

Sequenced material: PBMCs. The source of this sequence is a woman in her late teens or twenties in good health. Recombination connected TRBV14 to TRBJ2-5, with the D gene not clear enough to name. The CDR3 here reads CASSQDLRRAQYF. The base sequence is TGTGCCAGCAGCCAAGATCTCCGTAGGGCCCAGTACTTC.